This record concerns one T cell receptor beta chain sequence. This specimen belongs to a study of blood T cell repertoires in COVID-19. In the study overall: From the United States, Italy and Spain came samples of acute and convalescent COVID-19.

Germline-derived CDR1 and CDR2 are SGHRS and YFSETQ. V was clipped by 3 bases and J by 3 bases; unmatched bases: 8. The CDR3 runs 15 residues. Authors' analysis steps: Amplified reference gene primers provided the basis for estimating nucleated cell counts. Produced via immunoSEQ multiplex PCR; TCRdb's table is partial and in-frame only. V and J calls plus clone size are reproduced from that table; the DNA served to infer D and trimming. The sample has under 300,000 clones; around 86% are singletons. The origin of this receptor is a man older than 75 with acute or convalescent COVID-19. This chain joins TRBV5-1 and TRBJ2-5; TRBD1 matches 7 bases. Sample: peripheral blood. This CDR3 is CASSYQDRTKETQYF. CDR3 DNA sequence: TGCGCCAGCAGCTACCAGGACAGGACGAAAGAGACCCAGTACTTC.